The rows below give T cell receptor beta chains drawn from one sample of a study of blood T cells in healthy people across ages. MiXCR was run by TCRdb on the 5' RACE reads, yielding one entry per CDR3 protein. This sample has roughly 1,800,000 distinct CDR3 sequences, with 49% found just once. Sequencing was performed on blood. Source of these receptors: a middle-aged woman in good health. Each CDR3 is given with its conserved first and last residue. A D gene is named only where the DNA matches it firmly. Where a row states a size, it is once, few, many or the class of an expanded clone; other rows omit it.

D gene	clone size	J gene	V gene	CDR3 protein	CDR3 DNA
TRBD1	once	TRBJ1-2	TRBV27	CASRQGSAGYTF	TGTGCCAGCAGACAGGGGTCCGCTGGCTACACCTTC
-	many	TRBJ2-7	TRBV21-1	CASSKGPLLSSYEQYF	TGTGCCAGCAGCAAAGGGCCGTTGTTGAGCTCCTACGAGCAGTACTTC
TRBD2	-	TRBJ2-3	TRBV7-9	CASTKWGGTSRTDTQYF	TGTGCCAGCACAAAGTGGGGGGGGACTTCGCGCACAGATACGCAGTATTTT
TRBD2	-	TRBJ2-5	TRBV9	CASSPRLAGETQETQYF	TGTGCCAGCAGCCCACGACTAGCGGGGGAAACCCAAGAGACCCAGTACTTC
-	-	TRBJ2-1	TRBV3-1	CATTTGFNEQFF	TGTGCCACCACGACAGGTTTCAATGAGCAGTTCTTC
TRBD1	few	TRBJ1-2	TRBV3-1	CASSPTGVGNYGYTF	TGTGCCAGCAGCCCGACAGGGGTCGGTAACTATGGCTACACCTTC
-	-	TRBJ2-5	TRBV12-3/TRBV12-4	CASTTPGRRETQYF	TGTGCCAGCACCACACCGGGGCGCAGGGAGACCCAGTACTTC
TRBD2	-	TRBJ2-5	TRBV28	CASNPGGSGAETQYF	TGTGCCAGCAACCCCGGGGGTAGCGGGGCGGAGACCCAGTACTTC
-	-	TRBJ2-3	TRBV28	CASSAPRGGTDTQYF	TGTGCCAGCAGTGCCCCAAGGGGGGGCACAGATACGCAGTATTTT
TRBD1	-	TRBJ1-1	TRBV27	CASSTGQGAGLDTEAFF	TGTGCCAGCAGTACGGGACAGGGGGCGGGGTTGGACACTGAAGCTTTCTTT
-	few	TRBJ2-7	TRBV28	CASRISSGRDEQYF	TGTGCCAGCAGGATATCGTCAGGAAGGGACGAGCAGTACTTC
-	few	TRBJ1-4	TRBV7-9	CASSRLTGNNEKLFF	TGTGCCAGCAGCCGACTCACAGGAAACAATGAAAAACTGTTTTTT
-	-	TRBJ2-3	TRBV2	CASNWGFDTQYF	TGTGCCAGCAATTGGGGCTTTGATACGCAGTATTTT
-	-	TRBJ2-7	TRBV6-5	CASRNSGGLEQYF	TGTGCCAGCAGAAACTCCGGAGGGCTCGAGCAGTACTTC
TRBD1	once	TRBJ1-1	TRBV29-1	CSVGTGVMNTEAFF	TGCAGCGTTGGAACAGGGGTAATGAACACTGAAGCTTTCTTT
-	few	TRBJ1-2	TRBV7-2	CASSLSAVGYTF	TGTGCCAGCAGCCTATCGGCTGTGGGCTACACCTTC
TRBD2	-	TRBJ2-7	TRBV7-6	CASSFGTSGVYEQYF	TGTGCCAGCAGCTTCGGGACTAGCGGGGTCTATGAGCAGTACTTC
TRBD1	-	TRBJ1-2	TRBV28	CASSVTGAGGYTF	TGTGCCAGCAGTGTAACAGGGGCAGGTGGCTACACCTTC
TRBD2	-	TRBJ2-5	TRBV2	CARDSGAQETQYF	TGTGCCCGGGATAGCGGGGCCCAAGAGACCCAGTACTTC
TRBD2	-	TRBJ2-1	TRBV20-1	CSARVVTGTSGGRGYNEQFF	TGCAGTGCTAGAGTCGTTACCGGGACTAGCGGGGGCCGGGGGTACAATGAGCAGTTCTTC
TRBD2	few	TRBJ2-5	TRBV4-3	CASSHLAGDTQYF	TGCGCCAGCAGCCATCTAGCGGGGGATACCCAGTACTTC
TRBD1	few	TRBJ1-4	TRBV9	CASSVRTGRNEKLFF	TGTGCCAGCAGCGTCCGGACAGGCCGTAATGAAAAACTGTTTTTT
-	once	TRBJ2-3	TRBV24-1	CATSEAVEDTQYF	TGTGCCACCAGTGAGGCGGTGGAAGATACGCAGTATTTT
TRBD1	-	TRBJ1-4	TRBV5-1	CASARQGGEKLFF	TGCGCCAGCGCTAGACAGGGCGGTGAAAAACTGTTTTTT
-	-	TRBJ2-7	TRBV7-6	CASSLGVGGISYEQYF	TGTGCCAGCAGCTTAGGGGTCGGAGGGATTTCCTACGAGCAGTACTTC
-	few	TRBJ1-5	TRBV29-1	CSVDAGVGQPQHF	TGCAGCGTTGATGCTGGGGTGGGACAGCCCCAGCATTTT
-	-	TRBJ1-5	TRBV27	CASSFRSDYSNQPQHF	TGTGCCAGCAGTTTTAGGTCGGATTATAGCAATCAGCCCCAGCATTTT
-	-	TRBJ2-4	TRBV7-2	CASSLWGLGDGRQNIQYF	TGTGCCAGCAGCTTATGGGGCTTGGGAGACGGACGCCAAAACATTCAGTACTTC
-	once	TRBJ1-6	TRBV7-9	CASCLSKNNSPLHF	TGTGCCAGCTGCTTAAGCAAAAATAATTCACCCCTCCACTTT
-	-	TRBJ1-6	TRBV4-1	CASSQDLGGAPSGNSPLHF	TGCGCCAGCAGCCAAGATCTCGGTGGGGCGCCTTCGGGTAATTCACCCCTCCACTTT
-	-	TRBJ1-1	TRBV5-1	CASSRGQGPAGGTEAFF	TGCGCCAGCAGCCGAGGGCAGGGGCCAGCGGGGGGGACTGAAGCTTTCTTT
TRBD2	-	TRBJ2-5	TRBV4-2	CASSQSSGGAETQYF	TGTGCCAGCAGCCAATCTAGCGGGGGGGCGGAGACCCAGTACTTC
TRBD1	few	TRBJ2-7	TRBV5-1	CASSLVGQGAFYEQYF	TGCGCCAGCAGCTTGGTCGGTCAGGGGGCTTTCTACGAGCAGTACTTC
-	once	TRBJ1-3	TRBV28	CASSLDPQRNTIYF	TGTGCCAGCAGTTTAGACCCCCAGAGAAACACCATATATTTT
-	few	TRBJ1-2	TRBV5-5	CASSIGPREGYGYTF	TGTGCCAGCAGCATTGGCCCTCGTGAAGGCTATGGCTACACCTTC
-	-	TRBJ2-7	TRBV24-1	CATRGPEGEQYF	TGTGCCACCAGGGGGCCAGAAGGCGAGCAGTACTTC
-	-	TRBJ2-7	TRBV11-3	CASSSQVPSSYEQYF	TGTGCCAGCAGCAGTCAAGTCCCCAGCTCCTACGAGCAGTACTTC
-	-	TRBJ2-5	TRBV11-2	CASSFTDSPQETQYF	TGTGCCAGCAGCTTCACTGATTCTCCCCAAGAGACCCAGTACTTC
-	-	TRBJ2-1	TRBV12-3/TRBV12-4	CASSPSRQGYNEQFF	TGTGCCAGCAGTCCCTCTCGCCAGGGATACAATGAGCAGTTCTTC
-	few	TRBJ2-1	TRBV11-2	CASSPWDSEYNEQFF	TGTGCCAGCAGCCCCTGGGACTCCGAATACAATGAGCAGTTCTTC
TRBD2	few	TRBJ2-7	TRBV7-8	CASSMGLAVEQYF	TGTGCCAGCAGCATGGGACTAGCTGTCGAGCAGTACTTC
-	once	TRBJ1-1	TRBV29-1	CSVAAEGTEAFF	TGCAGCGTTGCAGCGGAGGGCACTGAAGCTTTCTTT
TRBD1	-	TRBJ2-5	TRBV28	CASTLDRGLKTQYF	TGTGCCAGCACCTTGGACAGGGGGCTTAAGACCCAGTACTTC
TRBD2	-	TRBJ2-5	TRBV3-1	CASSPGLAGGLLLETQYF	TGTGCCAGCAGCCCCGGACTAGCGGGGGGACTCTTGCTGGAGACCCAGTACTTC
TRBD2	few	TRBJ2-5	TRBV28	CASSPTGTSWETQYF	TGTGCCAGCAGTCCCACGGGGACTAGCTGGGAGACCCAGTACTTC
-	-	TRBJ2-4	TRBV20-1	CSATKNNEQYF	TGCAGTGCTACCAAGAACAATGAGCAGTACTTC
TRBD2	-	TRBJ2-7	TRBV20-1	CSPSGAITYEQYF	TGCAGTCCTAGCGGGGCGATCACCTACGAGCAGTACTTC
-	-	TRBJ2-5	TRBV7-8	CASSLGPVGQETQYF	TGTGCCAGCAGCTTGGGTCCAGTGGGGCAAGAGACCCAGTACTTC
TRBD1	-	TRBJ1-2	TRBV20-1	CSARAPGQGYGYTF	TGCAGTGCTAGAGCCCCGGGACAGGGGTACGGCTACACCTTC
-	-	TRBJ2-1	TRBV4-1	CASSSRLNNEQFF	TGCGCCAGCAGCTCGAGACTGAACAATGAGCAGTTCTTC
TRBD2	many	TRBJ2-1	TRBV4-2	CASSQTGLAGNEQFF	TGTGCCAGCAGCCAAACGGGACTAGCGGGGAATGAGCAGTTCTTC
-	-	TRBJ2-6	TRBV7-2	CASSLGGQTGANVLTF	TGTGCCAGCAGCCTTGGAGGACAGACGGGGGCCAACGTCCTGACTTTC
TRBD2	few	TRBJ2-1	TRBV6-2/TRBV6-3	CASSQLAGGNNEQFF	TGTGCCAGCAGTCAACTAGCGGGGGGGAACAATGAGCAGTTCTTC